The 26 T cell receptor beta chains in this list originate from one sample, sequenced in a study of blood T cell repertoires in COVID-19. Generated by immunoSEQ multiplex PCR, the TCRdb table keeps only in-frame clones and is missing some. The profile covers 200,000 to 300,000 clones, with around 84% appearing a single time and 4.2% taken by the ten largest. The sequenced material came from peripheral blood. Source of these receptors: a man between 60 and 70 years old with acute or convalescent COVID-19.

The chain employs TRBV6-5 and TRBJ2-1; the D is unclear. Germline lookup yields CDR1 MNHEY and CDR2 SVGAGI. Trimming removed 8 bases from V and 2 bases from J, with 4 bases in between. The CDR3 has 11 amino acids. The CDR3 sequence: CASGPYNEQFF. CDR3 DNA: TGTGCCAGCGGGCCCTACAATGAGCAGTTCTTC.

The V call is TRBV5-1, the J call TRBJ2-1; D possibly corresponds to TRBD1 (6 bases). The CDR3 loop spans 14 amino acids. Trimming removed 4 bases from V and 1 base from J, with 9 bases in between. Germline assignment: CDR1 SGHRS and CDR2 YFSETQ. The CDR3 region is CASSPGQSYNEQFF. The CDR3 nucleotides are TGCGCCAGCAGCCCCGGACAGTCCTACAATGAGCAGTTCTTC. Together with reference TRBV5-1 and TRBJ2-1, the CDR3 gives the full variable domain: KAGVTQTPRYLIKTRGQQVTLSCSPISGHRSVSWYQQTPGQGLQFLFEYFSETQRNKGNFPGRFSGRQFSNSRSEMNVSTLELGDSALYLCASSPGQSYNEQFFGPGTRLTVL.

This clone has only one observation. Additional DNA sequences in this sample encode the identical CDR3. The V call is TRBV19, the J call TRBJ1-5; D is undetermined. CDR1 and CDR2 (germline): LNHDA, SQIVND (reference sequence). V was trimmed by 3 bases and J by 4 bases, leaving 4 bases between them. CDR3 length: 12 amino acids. The DNA of the CDR3 is TGTGCCAGTAGTATCTTGAATCAGCCCCAGCATTTT. This translates into CASSILNQPQHF.

The V gene is TRBV7-3, the J gene TRBJ2-2; 9 nucleotides agree with TRBD2. The CDR3 loop spans 15 amino acids. Germline trimming cut 5 bases from V and 7 bases from J; bases unmatched to any gene: 8. CDR1 and CDR2 from the germline V gene are SGHTA and FQGTGA. The DNA of the CDR3 is TGTGCCAGCAGCCGGTCTTTAGCGGGAGACGGGGAGCTGTTTTTT. Its translation: CASSRSLAGDGELFF.

The CDR3, as DNA: TGTGCCAGCTCGGACAGGGTCACTGAAGCTTTCTTT. As protein: CASSDRVTEAFF. V gene TRBV18 combines with J gene TRBJ1-1, with 8 bases fitting TRBD1. The trim removed 6 bases at V and 4 bases at J, leaving 1 base unmatched. There are 12 residues in the CDR3. Germline CDR1 and CDR2: KGHSH and LQKENI.

The genes are TRBV7-2 and TRBJ2-2, with 12 bases fitting TRBD2. The junction had 9 bases not matched to a gene; V was cut back by 4 bases and J by 6 bases. Germline V gene lookup returns CDR1 SGHTA and CDR2 FQGNSA. The CDR3 runs to 17 residues. CDR3 coding DNA: TGTGCCAGCAGCTCGCTACTAGCGGGGGGTATCCCCGGGGAGCTGTTTTTT. This gives the protein CASSSLLAGGIPGELFF.

This clone was found once. The V and J genes are TRBV2 and TRBJ1-5, with TRBD1 matching over 8 bases. V lost 5 bases to trimming and J lost 5 bases; unmatched junction nucleotides: 5. Germline V lookup: CDR1 SNHLY, CDR2 FYNNEI. This CDR3 comprises 14 residues. In DNA, the CDR3 is TGTGCCAGCAGTAACCAGGGGGCACATCAGCCCCAGCATTTT. Its translation is CASSNQGAHQPQHF.

CDR3 DNA sequence: TGTGCCAGCAGCTTAAAGTCCAGGGAAAATTCACCCCTCCACTTT. Amino acid sequence: CASSLKSRENSPLHF. The genes are TRBV11-1 and TRBJ1-6; possibly TRBD1 for D (5 bases). Trimming cost V 2 bases and J 7 bases, with 12 bases left between them. Germline assignment: CDR1 SGHAT and CDR2 FQDESV (reference sequence). The CDR3 runs 15 residues.

V usage is TRBV9 and J usage is TRBJ2-1; D perhaps matches TRBD1 (5 bases). The germline CDR1 and CDR2 sequences are SGDLS and YYNGEE. This CDR3 contains 16 residues. Trimming stripped 0 bases from V and 3 bases from J, with 13 bases between. CDR3 DNA: TGTGCCAGCAGCGTAGGGGGCAGGTCGATCTACAATGAGCAGTTCTTC. Translated: CASSVGGRSIYNEQFF.

Here the CDR3 DNA reads TGCGCCAGCAGCTTGACTAGCGGGGGGGCTTACGAGCAGTACTTC. Residues: CASSLTSGGAYEQYF. The chain carries TRBV5-1 and TRBJ2-7; the match to TRBD2 covers 13 bases. Germline CDR1 SGHRS, CDR2 YFSETQ. The ends lost 1 base at V and 4 bases at J; junction bases unmatched: 2. The CDR3 runs to 15 residues.

The rearrangement joins TRBV7-3 to TRBJ2-3, with 10 nucleotides matching TRBD2. The CDR3 covers 14 residues. The germline CDR1 and CDR2 sequences are SGHTA and FQGTGA. The trim removed 3 bases at V and 3 bases at J, leaving 0 bases unmatched. Here the CDR3 DNA reads TGTGCCAGCAGCTTTAGCGGGGGGACAGATACGCAGTATTTT. As protein: CASSFSGGTDTQYF.

This chain links TRBV7-9 with TRBJ2-5; tentatively, D is TRBD1 (5 bases). CDR1 is SEHNR, CDR2 FQNEAQ, per germline (reference sequence). The CDR3 sequence is 13 residues long. The V and J ends lost 5 bases and 4 bases respectively, with 11 bases between them. The chain's CDR3 is CASSLGQGETQYF. In nucleotides, the CDR3 is TGTGCCAGCAGCCTAGGACAAGGAGAGACCCAGTACTTC.

This chain connects TRBV19 to TRBJ1-1; D is ambiguous. The CDR3 is 14 amino acids. Trimming removed 0 bases from V and 1 base from J, with 6 bases in between. Germline lookup yields CDR1 LNHDA and CDR2 SQIVND (reference sequence). In DNA, the CDR3 is TGTGCCAGTAGTATAGACAGGTGGAACACTGAAGCTTTCTTT. This sequence encodes CASSIDRWNTEAFF.

The chain links TRBV19 to TRBJ1-2; 9 nucleotides agree with TRBD1. The CDR3 is made up of 19 amino acids. Germline V gene sequence: CDR1 LNHDA, CDR2 SQIVND (reference sequence). Germline trimming cut 3 bases from V and 2 bases from J; bases unmatched to any gene: 16. The CDR3 is CASSIFSRSGTGPNYGYTF. The CDR3 bases are TGTGCCAGTAGTATCTTTTCCCGTTCCGGGACAGGGCCGAACTATGGCTACACCTTC. Filled out from reference TRBV19 and TRBJ1-2, the complete variable domain reads DGGITQSPKYLFRKEGQNVTLSCEQNLNHDAMYWYRQDPGQGLRLIYYSQIVNDFQKGDIAEGYSVSREKKESFPLTVTSAQKNPTAFYLCASSIFSRSGTGPNYGYTFGSGTRLTVV.

The chain is built from TRBV6-5 and TRBJ2-7; possibly TRBD1 for D (5 bases). This CDR3 comprises 15 residues. With 5 bases removed from V and 5 bases from J, the gap between germline ends came to 19 bases. Germline V lookup: CDR1 MNHEY, CDR2 SVGAGI. DNA for the CDR3: TGTGCCAGCAGTACTCTCCCTCGGACACGGCACGAGCAGTACTTC. Translation: CASSTLPRTRHEQYF.

V is TRBV6-5 and J is TRBJ2-1; possible D gene TRBD2, 6 bases. Germline V lookup: CDR1 MNHEY, CDR2 SVGAGI. The CDR3 sequence is 16 residues long. V lost 0 bases to trimming and J lost 5 bases, with 14 bases between them. The CDR3 is CASSYSGGVQNNEQFF. CDR3 nucleotides: TGTGCCAGCAGTTACTCCGGGGGAGTCCAAAACAATGAGCAGTTCTTC.

This chain links TRBV28 with TRBJ2-2; D might be TRBD2 (5 bases). CDR1 and CDR2 from the germline V gene are MDHEN and SYDVKM. The V gene lost 7 bases and the J gene lost 9 bases, with 15 bases spanning the gap. This CDR3 comprises 13 residues. CDR3 DNA sequence: TGTGCCAGCAAGCGGCAAGGCGCCCGGGAGCTGTTTTTT. Translating gives CASKRQGARELFF.

The genes are TRBV11-3 and TRBJ2-7; possible D gene TRBD1, 7 bases. CDR3 length: 13 amino acids. Trimming shortened V by 5 bases and J by 3 bases, and 11 bases separated the two germline ends. Germline CDR1 is SGHNT and CDR2 is YENEEA. The DNA for the CDR3 is TGTGCCAGCAGCGCGGGACAGCACTACGAGCAGTACTTC. It encodes CASSAGQHYEQYF.

The chain links TRBV6-5 to TRBJ1-5; 8 nucleotides align to TRBD1. With V trimmed by 11 bases and J by 8 bases, 17 bases remained unmatched. Germline V gene data show CDR1 as MNHEY and CDR2 as SVGAGI. The CDR3 consists of 15 residues. The CDR3 sequence is CAGHKTGALGEPQHF. The CDR3, as DNA: TGTGCCGGTCACAAGACAGGGGCCCTGGGGGAGCCCCAGCATTTT.

The V gene is TRBV19, the J gene TRBJ1-1; D is undetermined. The CDR3 contains 14 residues. Germline V gene data show CDR1 as LNHDA and CDR2 as SQIVND (reference sequence). Trimming left V 3 bases short and J 4 bases short, with 12 bases between. CDR3 protein: CASSIDGRGTEAFF. The CDR3 nucleotides read TGTGCCAGTAGTATCGACGGCCGCGGCACTGAAGCTTTCTTT.

J is TRBJ2-3 and V is TRBV3-1 (or the pseudogene TRBV3-2), with TRBD2 identical over 8 bases. V lost 3 bases and J lost 4; bases outside the gene matches: 6. Germline V CDR1 and CDR2: LGHDT, YNNKEL (reference sequence). The CDR3 has 15 residues. CDR3 coding DNA: TGTGCCAGCAGCCACGGCGGGGGGCGGGCAGATACGCAGTATTTT. Protein sequence: CASSHGGGRADTQYF.

CDR3 sequence reads: CASSTTSGGAPRELFF. The CDR3 region has the DNA TGTGCCAGCAGTACCACTAGCGGGGGGGCACCAAGGGAGCTGTTTTTT. This chain joins TRBV6-2 or TRBV6-3 and TRBJ2-2; 13 nucleotides agree with TRBD2. The CDR3 is made up of 16 amino acids. The trim removed 5 bases at V and 9 bases at J, leaving 9 bases unmatched. Germline CDR1 MNHEY, CDR2 SVGEGT.

J is TRBJ2-7 and V is TRBV10-1, with D maybe TRBD1 (8 bases). Germline-derived CDR1 and CDR2 are WNHNN and SYGVQD (reference sequence). V was cut by 0 bases and J by 2 bases, with 20 bases left in between. The CDR3 totals 18 residues. The CDR3 loop is CASSESRGRGNYPYEQYF. As DNA, the CDR3 is TGCGCCAGCAGTGAGTCCAGGGGGCGGGGGAATTACCCCTACGAGCAGTACTTC.

This chain joins TRBV2 and TRBJ2-7; 7 bases are shared with TRBD1. V lost 6 bases, J lost 5 bases, and 7 bases stayed unmatched. The CDR3 contains 13 residues. Per the germline V gene, CDR1 is SNHLY and CDR2 is FYNNEI. CDR3 nucleotide sequence: TGTGCCAGCAGCTTGACAGGGTTCCACGAGCAGTACTTC. Amino acid sequence: CASSLTGFHEQYF.

The genes are TRBV24-1 and TRBJ2-3; D remains unclear. Trimming cost V 5 bases and J 3 bases, with 5 bases left between them. The CDR3 is 12 amino acids. Germline V gene lookup returns CDR1 KGHDR and CDR2 SFDVKD. CDR3 sequence: CATSGNTDTQYF. CDR3 DNA: TGTGCCACCAGTGGTAATACAGATACGCAGTATTTT.

The V gene is TRBV4-2, the J gene TRBJ2-3, with 11 nucleotides matching TRBD2. Unmatched junction bases numbered 5, after V lost 0 bases and J lost 0 bases. In germline, CDR1 is LGHNA, CDR2 YNFKEQ. The CDR3 loop spans 18 amino acids. The CDR3 sequence is CASSQDSLAGGSTDTQYF. CDR3 nucleotides: TGTGCCAGCAGCCAAGATAGTCTAGCGGGAGGAAGCACAGATACGCAGTATTTT.